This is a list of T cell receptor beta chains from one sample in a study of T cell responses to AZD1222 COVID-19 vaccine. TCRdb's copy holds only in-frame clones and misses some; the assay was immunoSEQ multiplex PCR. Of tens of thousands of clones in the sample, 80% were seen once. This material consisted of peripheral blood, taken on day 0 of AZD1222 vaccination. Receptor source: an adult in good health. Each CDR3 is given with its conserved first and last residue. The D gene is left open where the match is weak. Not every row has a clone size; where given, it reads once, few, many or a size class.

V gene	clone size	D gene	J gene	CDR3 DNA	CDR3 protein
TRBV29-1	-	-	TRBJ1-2	TGCAGCGGGTCGCTCGGGCCGGCCTATGGCTACACCTTC	CSGSLGPAYGYTF
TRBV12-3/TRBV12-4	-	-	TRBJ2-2	TGTGCCAGCAGGTGGGGGGCCGGGGAGCTGTTTTTT	CASRWGAGELFF
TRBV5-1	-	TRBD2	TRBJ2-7	TGCGCCAGCAGCCCCGGGGGGGTATACGAGCAGTACTTC	CASSPGGVYEQYF
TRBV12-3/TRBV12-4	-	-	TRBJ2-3	TGTGCCAGCAGTTCAGGCACAGATACGCAGTATTTT	CASSSGTDTQYF
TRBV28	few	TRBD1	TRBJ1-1	TGTGCCAGCACCCGTGGACAGGGGGCAACTGAAGCTTTCTTT	CASTRGQGATEAFF
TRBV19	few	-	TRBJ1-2	TGTGCCACCTCGCAGAGAACCTATGGCTACACCTTC	CATSQRTYGYTF
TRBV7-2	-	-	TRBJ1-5	TGTGCCAGCAGTCTCGACACCGCCGGCAATCAGCCCCAGCATTTT	CASSLDTAGNQPQHF
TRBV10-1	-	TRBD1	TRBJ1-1	TGCGCCAGCAGTGACGGGACAGCGGCCGTTGGAGCTTTCTTT	CASSDGTAAVGAFF
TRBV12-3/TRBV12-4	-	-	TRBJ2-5	TGTGCCAGCAGTTTCTCCCGGCATCAGACCCAGTACTTC	CASSFSRHQTQYF
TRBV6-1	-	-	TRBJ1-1	TGTGCCAGCAGTGAAGGGGGGTGGGTGAACACTGAAGCTTTCTTT	CASSEGGWVNTEAFF
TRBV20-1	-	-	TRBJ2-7	TGCAGTGCTAGTAAGGCCGGGGCATACGAGCAGTACTTC	CSASKAGAYEQYF
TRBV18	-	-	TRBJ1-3	TGTGCCAGCTCACCGCGATTCACGAGGGTTCAGCCACACTCTGGAAACACCATATATTTT	CASSPRFTRVQPHSGNTIYF
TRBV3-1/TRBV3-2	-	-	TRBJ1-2	TGTGCCAGCAGCCAAGAATTGGGGGTACGTGGCTACACCTTC	CASSQELGVRGYTF
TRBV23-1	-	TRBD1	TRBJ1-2	TGCGCCAGCAGTCAACGGGTGGGACAGGGGGCTAGTGGCTACACCTTC	CASSQRVGQGASGYTF
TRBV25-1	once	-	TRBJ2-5	TGTGCCAGCAGTGAATTTAGGGGACAAGAGACCCAGTACTTC	CASSEFRGQETQYF
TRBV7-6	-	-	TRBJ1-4	TGTGCCAGCAGCTTAGGGGTAGAGGCAACTAATGAAAAACTGTTTTTT	CASSLGVEATNEKLFF
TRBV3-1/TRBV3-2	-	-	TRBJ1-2	TGTGCCAGCAGCCAAGATCGGGGGGATGGCTACACCTTC	CASSQDRGDGYTF
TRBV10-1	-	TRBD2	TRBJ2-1	TGCGCCAGCAGTGAGGGCGGGGGGGTAGCCAATGAGCAGTTCTTC	CASSEGGGVANEQFF
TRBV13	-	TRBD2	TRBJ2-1	TGTGCCAGCAGCTTAGTAGCGGGGGGTTACAATGAGCAGTTCTTC	CASSLVAGGYNEQFF
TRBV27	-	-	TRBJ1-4	TGTGCCAGCAGTCCATCACCCCAATGGGGGCTCGGTGAAAAACTGTTTTTT	CASSPSPQWGLGEKLFF
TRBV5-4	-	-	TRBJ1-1	TGTGCCAGCAGCACCGGACAGCAGAACACTGAAGCTTTCTTT	CASSTGQQNTEAFF
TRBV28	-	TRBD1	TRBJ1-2	TGTGCCAGCACCCCGGGACAGGGGAGCTATGGCTACACCTTC	CASTPGQGSYGYTF
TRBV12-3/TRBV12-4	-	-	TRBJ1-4	TGTGCCAGCCGCTCCGGGGGGATAGAAAAACTGTTTTTT	CASRSGGIEKLFF
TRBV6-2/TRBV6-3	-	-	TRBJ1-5	TGTGCCAGCAGTTACAACGTTTATCAGCCCCAGCATTTT	CASSYNVYQPQHF
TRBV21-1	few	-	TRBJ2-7	TGTGCCAGCAGCAAATGTGGTGGGGACGACGAGCAGTACTTC	CASSKCGGDDEQYF
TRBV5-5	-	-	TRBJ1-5	TGTGCCAGCAGCCAAAGGGTTGATCAGCCCCAGCATTTT	CASSQRVDQPQHF
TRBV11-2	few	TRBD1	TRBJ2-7	TGTGCCAGCAGGAAACCGGGACAGGCCTACGAGCAGTACTTC	CASRKPGQAYEQYF
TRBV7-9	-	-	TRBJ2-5	TGTGCCAGCAGCGACTTGGCGGGGATTCGACAAGAGACCCAGTACTTC	CASSDLAGIRQETQYF
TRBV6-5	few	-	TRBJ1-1	TGTGCCAGCAGTTACCTGGGGAACACTGAAGCTTTCTTT	CASSYLGNTEAFF
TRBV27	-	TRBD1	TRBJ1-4	TGTGCCAGCAGACCCGGGACAGCTTCAACTAATGAAAAACTGTTTTTT	CASRPGTASTNEKLFF
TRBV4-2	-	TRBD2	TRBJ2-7	TGTGCCAGCAGCCAATTTCTAGCGGTCTCCTACGAGCAGTACTTC	CASSQFLAVSYEQYF
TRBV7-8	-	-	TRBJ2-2	TGTGCCAGCAGCCCCTACATGGAGCTGTTTTTT	CASSPYMELFF
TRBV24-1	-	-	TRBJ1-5	TGTGCCACCAGTGATAGGGGGGATGATCAGCCCCAGCATTTT	CATSDRGDDQPQHF
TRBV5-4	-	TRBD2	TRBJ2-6	TGTGCCAGCAGCTTGGGACTAGCGGGGGGCTCTGGGGCCAACGTCCTGACTTTC	CASSLGLAGGSGANVLTF
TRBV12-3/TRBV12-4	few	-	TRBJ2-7	TGTGCCAGCAGTTTGTCGCTTCCAAACGAGCAGTACTTC	CASSLSLPNEQYF
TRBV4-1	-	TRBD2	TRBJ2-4	TGCGCCAGCAGCCCCCCAGGCGGGGGTGAAAACATTCAGTACTTC	CASSPPGGGENIQYF
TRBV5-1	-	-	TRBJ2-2	TGCGCCAGCAGCGGATTCACGACAGCTACCGGGGAGCTGTTTTTT	CASSGFTTATGELFF
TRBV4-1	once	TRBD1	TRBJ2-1	TGCGCCTCAAAACAGGGGGCTTCCTACAATGAGCAGTTCTTC	CASKQGASYNEQFF
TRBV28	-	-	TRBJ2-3	TGTGCCAGCAGTTTGGGGGCGTTGACGGGTAAGGGCACAGATACGCAGTATTTT	CASSLGALTGKGTDTQYF
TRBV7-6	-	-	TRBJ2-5	TGTGCCAGCAGCTTAATTCAGTTCCAAGAGACCCAGTACTTC	CASSLIQFQETQYF
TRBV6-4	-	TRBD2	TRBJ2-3	TGTGCCAGCAGTGAATCAGGAGGACTAGCGGGGGCTATCAGCACAGATACGCAGTATTTT	CASSESGGLAGAISTDTQYF
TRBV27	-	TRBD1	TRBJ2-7	TGTGCCAGCAGTTTCTCAGGGGGTAACGCCTACGAGCAGTACTTC	CASSFSGGNAYEQYF